Listed below are T cell receptor beta chains from one sample, sequenced in a study of low-dose radiotherapy and immunotherapy resistance in tumors. TCRdb re-analysed the reads in MiXCR, keeping a single row per CDR3 protein. The sample consists of more than 85,000 distinct CDR3 sequences, 9.4% of them appearing once. Material: PBMCs, obtained before treatment. The receptors were gathered from a male donor with prostate cancer. CDR3s leave out the opening cysteine and the closing phenylalanine or tryptophan.

j_call,cdr3_length,v_call,cdr3_aa
TRBJ2-2,11,TRBV6-5,ASSYSTFSELF
TRBJ1-5,13,TRBV5-1,ASSLGTDRNQPQH
TRBJ2-7,12,TRBV12-3/TRBV12-4,ASSDGLTTYEQY
TRBJ1-4,14,TRBV7-2,ASSQNGGKSNEKLF
TRBJ1-6,13,TRBV4-1,ASSQSGVDNSPLH
TRBJ2-7,12,TRBV29-1,SVGKQGVSFEQY
TRBJ2-1,15,TRBV2,ASSETKDRVNNNEQF
TRBJ1-5,14,TRBV5-1,ASSPVPTGVYQPQH
TRBJ2-7,11,TRBV11-2,ASSHGLPYEQY
TRBJ2-7,13,TRBV3-1,ASSQTDGGSYEQY
TRBJ2-1,14,TRBV18,ASSPPGLAGRFEQF
TRBJ2-3,12,TRBV9,ASSVGWSTDTQY
TRBJ2-3,17,TRBV20-1,SARGLLAGGPRGTDTQY
TRBJ1-5,15,TRBV28,ASSYPYRGLMNQPQH
TRBJ2-4,13,TRBV5-6,ASSPLTSVSNIQY
TRBJ2-1,13,TRBV19,ASTDRGGPYNEQF